Detailed here is one T cell receptor beta chain. This clonotype was seen a few times. The antigen it binds to is not known. No qualities accompany the bases; no much larger clone lies one base away. The data are from a study of T cell repertoires in cytomegalovirus infection (dated by TCRdb to the late 2010s). Study-wide context: Recently identified HLA-C-restricted CMV epitopes, whose presentation resists viral immunomodulation, were targeted by peptide stimulations together with well-studied HLA-B-restricted epitopes. Donor HLA type was relevant to the analysis, because carriage of CMV infection together with the matching HLA type was indicated by public TCR beta signatures.

Sequenced using an Illumina HiSeq 1500. TCRdb reprocessing: public reads trimmed at Q25 with fastp, clones called with MiXCR, in-frame beta chains kept. Merged by CDR3 protein, the rows form single entries marked with the most common genes and DNA. The sample table holds about 830,000 distinct CDR3 sequences, of which 32% were seen once. The ten largest clones represent over 10% of the sample. Between the V and J ends, shortened by 3 bases and 1 base respectively, the junction contains 9 bases. Based on the germline V gene, the CDR1 and CDR2 sequences are MDHEN and SYDVKM. CDR3 length: 14 amino acids, cysteine to phenylalanine. The read is trimmed to its CDR3 DNA, 42 bases read in frame from base 1. Here is what the overall study found, with its caveats: In both this cohort and an independent cohort of 352 donors, the cumulative frequency of public TCR beta family members distinguished carriers of CMV infection plus the relevant HLA type. The ex vivo response was dominated by HLA-C-restricted CMV-specific TCR beta clonotypes, and the single most frequent clonotype in two of eight donors was supplied by these HLA-C-restricted clonotypes.

The sample's treatment or condition, from its label and the paper: in vitro stimulation with specific CMV peptide epitopes to enrich CMV-specific T cells. Here the chain combines TRBV28 and TRBJ2-5; the D gene is perhaps TRBD2, from 5 matching bases. The source is a human donor in good health (CMV status not recorded). Some clones in this sample may be carry-over from other donors' samples. This specimen consisted of cultured CD8+ T cells from PBMCs, obtained from culture after CMV antigen stimulation. The DNA sequence reads TGTGCCAGCAGTTTCCGGCGGGTCCAAGAGACCCAGTACTTC. The encoded protein is CASSFRRVQETQYF.